This TCR beta chain was retrieved from a study of blood T cells in healthy people across ages. The study's findings and limits: Aged donors had fewer naive CD4+ cells and lower diversity than long-lived donors.

Comment on this clonotype: The antigen is undetermined.

Alongside a J-beta primer mix, a sample-barcoded 5' primer served in a second PCR lasting roughly 7 to 11 cycles. MiXCR, run by TCRdb on the 5' RACE reads, gives a single entry per CDR3 protein. The table has hundreds of thousands of distinct CDR3 sequences, roughly 25% seen once. CDR3 length equals 15 residues. Losses at the gene ends were 5 bases for V and 0 bases for J; bases not matched to a gene: 3. Germline loops: CDR1 MNHNY, CDR2 SVGAGI (reference sequence). In addition, the sample was reused for a study of T cells of mothers and their children.

This receptor was taken from a boy between 5 and 17 years old in good health. What was sequenced was blood. The chain recombines TRBV6-6 with TRBJ1-5, with 8 bases aligning to TRBD1. CDR3 in DNA: TGTGCCAGCAGTACGGGACAGGTTAGCAATCAGCCCCAGCATTTT. Translated, it gives CASSTGQVSNQPQHF.